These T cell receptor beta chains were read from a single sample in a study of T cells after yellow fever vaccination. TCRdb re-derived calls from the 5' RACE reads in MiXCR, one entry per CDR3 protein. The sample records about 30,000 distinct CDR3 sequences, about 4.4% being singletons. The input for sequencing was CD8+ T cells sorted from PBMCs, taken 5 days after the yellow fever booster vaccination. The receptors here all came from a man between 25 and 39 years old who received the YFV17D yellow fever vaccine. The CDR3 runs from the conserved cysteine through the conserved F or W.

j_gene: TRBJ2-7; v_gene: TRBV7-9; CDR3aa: CASSLTADNSYEQYF
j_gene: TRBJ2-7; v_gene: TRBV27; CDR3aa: CASSSEVAPYEQYF
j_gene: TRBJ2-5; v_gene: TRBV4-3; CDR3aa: CASSQDWSLPGETQYF
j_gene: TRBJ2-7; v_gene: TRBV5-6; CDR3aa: CASTSPRDRASYELYF
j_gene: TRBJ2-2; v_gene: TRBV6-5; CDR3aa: CASTYGLESGELFF
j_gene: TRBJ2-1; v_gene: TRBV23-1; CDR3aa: CASSRPRTSGRQFF
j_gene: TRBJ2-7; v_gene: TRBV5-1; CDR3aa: CASSSYSKPYEQYF
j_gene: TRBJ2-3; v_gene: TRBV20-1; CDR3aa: CSAQRTSGYGGTDTQYF
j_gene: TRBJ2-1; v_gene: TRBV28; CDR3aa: CASSLLGLAGRLYNEQFF
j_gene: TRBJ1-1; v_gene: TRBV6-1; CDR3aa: CASSEFDSGPAFF
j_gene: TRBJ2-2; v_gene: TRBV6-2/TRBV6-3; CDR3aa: CASSRPGELFF
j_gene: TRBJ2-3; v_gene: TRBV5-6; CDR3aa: CASSGHTQYF
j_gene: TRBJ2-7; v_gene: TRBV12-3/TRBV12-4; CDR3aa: CASSLSGVHEQYF
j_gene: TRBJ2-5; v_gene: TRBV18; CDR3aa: CASSQPLDRQETQYF
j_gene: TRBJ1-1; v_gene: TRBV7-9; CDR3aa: CASSVVAAQAFF
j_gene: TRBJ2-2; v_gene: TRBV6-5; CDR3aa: CASSLQGGELFF
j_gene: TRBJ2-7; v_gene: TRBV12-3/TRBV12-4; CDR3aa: CASSAGDQLKGINEQYF
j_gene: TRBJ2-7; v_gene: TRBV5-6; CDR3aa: CASSLGGDSYEQYF
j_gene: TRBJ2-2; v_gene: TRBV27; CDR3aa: CASSHLSGTGELFF
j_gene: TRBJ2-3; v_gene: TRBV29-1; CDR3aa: CSVPGQSTDTQYF
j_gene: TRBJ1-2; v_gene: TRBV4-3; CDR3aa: CASSLSGEGFGYTF
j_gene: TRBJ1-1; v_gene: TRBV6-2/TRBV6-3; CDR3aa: CASSYSRGELSYSEAFF
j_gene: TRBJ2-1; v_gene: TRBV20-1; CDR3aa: CSALLPAASGWNEQFF
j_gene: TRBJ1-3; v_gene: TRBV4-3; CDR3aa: CASSHQGSSGNTIYF
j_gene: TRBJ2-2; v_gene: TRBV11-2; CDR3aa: CASRDSEEPNTGELFF
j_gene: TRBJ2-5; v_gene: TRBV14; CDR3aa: CASSRSPGAGGSYQETQYF
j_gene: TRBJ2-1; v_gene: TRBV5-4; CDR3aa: CASRVATSSYNEQFF
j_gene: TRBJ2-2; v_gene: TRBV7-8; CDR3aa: CATLGTGGITGELFF
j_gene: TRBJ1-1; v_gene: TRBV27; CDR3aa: CASSSLTGGGAEAFF
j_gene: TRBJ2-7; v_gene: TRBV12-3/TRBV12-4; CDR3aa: CASSPRAGQVFEQYF
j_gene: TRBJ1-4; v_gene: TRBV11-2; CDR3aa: CASSLRPQTGDEKLFF
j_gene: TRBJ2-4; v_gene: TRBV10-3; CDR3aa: CAISVGPPEGNIQYF